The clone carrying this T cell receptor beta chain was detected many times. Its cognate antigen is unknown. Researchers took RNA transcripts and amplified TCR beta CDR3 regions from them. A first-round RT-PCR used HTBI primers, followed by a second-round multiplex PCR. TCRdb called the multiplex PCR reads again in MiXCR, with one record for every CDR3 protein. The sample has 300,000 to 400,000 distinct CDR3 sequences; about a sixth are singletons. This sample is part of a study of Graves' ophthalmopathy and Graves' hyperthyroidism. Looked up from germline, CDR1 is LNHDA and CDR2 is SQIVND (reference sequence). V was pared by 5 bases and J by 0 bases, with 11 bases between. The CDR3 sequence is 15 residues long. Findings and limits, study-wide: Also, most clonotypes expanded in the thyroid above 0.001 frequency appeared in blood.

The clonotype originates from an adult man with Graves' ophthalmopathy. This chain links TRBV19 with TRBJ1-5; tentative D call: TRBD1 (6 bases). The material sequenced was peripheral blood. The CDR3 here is CASSSTGNSNQPQHF. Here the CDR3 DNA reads TGTGCCAGTAGTTCGACAGGAAATAGCAATCAGCCCCAGCATTTT.